This T cell receptor beta chain was retrieved from a study of CXCR3-negative and CXCR3-positive naive CD8 T cells. TRB cDNA was prepared as libraries by UMI-labeled 5' RACE. TCRdb reprocessed the 5' RACE reads, with one entry per CDR3 protein and no DNA. Its listing shows approximately 100,000 distinct CDR3 sequences. General study findings and limits: Memory CD8+ T cell repertoires were far less diverse than both naive subsets. Researchers report that CXCR3-positive naive cells carry more hydrophobic TRB CDR3s than CXCR3-negative naive cells.

Those CD8+ T cells considered naive were CD45RO-CCR7+CD27+CD95-. In regard to this clonotype: Its antigen is currently unknown.

The CDR3 consists of 17 residues. Germline CDR1 reads MNHNY; CDR2 reads SVGAGI (reference sequence). The clonotype comes from a human donor in good health. Some clones in this sample may be carry-over from other donors' samples. Sequenced sample: naive CXCR3+ CD8+ T cells from blood. Subset given: CD45RO-CCR7+CD27+CD95- naive CD8+ T cells expressing CXCR3 (TNR3+). V is TRBV6-6 and J is TRBJ2-1; TCRdb calls TRBD2, which cannot be checked without DNA. The CDR3 sequence: CASSYSVESSSYNEQFF.